A single sample gave rise to the 22 T cell receptor beta chains below, sequenced in a study of cytomegalovirus exposure and HLA in healthy donors. Method: immunoSEQ multiplex PCR; TCRdb's copy keeps in-frame clones and lacks some. This sample carries around 71,000 clones, 94% of them seen once, and the ten largest clones take roughly 1.4%. The specimen was PBMCs. The origin of the receptors is a man between 18 and 35 years old in good health and CMV-seropositive.

V and J are TRBV19 and TRBJ2-2, with D unclear. This CDR3 contains 15 residues. Trimming removed 1 base from V and 5 bases from J, with 11 bases in between. The V gene's germline CDR1 is LNHDA and CDR2 SQIVND (reference sequence). The CDR3 DNA is TGTGCCAGTAGTATAGCCCAGATAAGTACCGGGGAGCTGTTTTTT. It translates to CASSIAQISTGELFF.

The V gene is TRBV10-3, the J gene TRBJ2-3; tentative D call: TRBD2 (6 bases). In germline, CDR1 is ENHRY, CDR2 SYGVKD. The CDR3 loop spans 13 amino acids. V lost 6 bases and J lost 1, with 8 bases in between. CDR3 sequence reads: CAIRWEGTDTQYF. CDR3 in DNA: TGTGCCATCAGATGGGAGGGCACAGATACGCAGTATTTT.

CDR3 DNA: TGTGCCAGCAGCCCGGGACAGGATAACTATGGCTACACCTTC. Encoded protein: CASSPGQDNYGYTF. V gene TRBV7-3 combines with J gene TRBJ1-2, with 8 positions matching TRBD1. Germline V gene lookup returns CDR1 SGHTA and CDR2 FQGTGA. The CDR3 runs to 14 residues. V was pared by 5 bases and J by 1 base, with 3 bases of the junction left unmatched.

The chain has TRBV27 and TRBJ1-1; the D gene is possibly TRBD1 (5 bases). Trimming took 6 bases from V and 0 from J, leaving 11 bases between them. This CDR3 contains 14 residues. Per the germline V gene, CDR1 is MNHEY and CDR2 is SMNVEV (reference sequence). As DNA, the CDR3 is TGTGCCAGCAGCCGACAGCGATTGAACACTGAAGCTTTCTTT. Residues: CASSRQRLNTEAFF.

J is TRBJ2-5 and V is TRBV5-1, with a weak D call TRBD2 (5 bases). Trimming cost V 0 bases and J 5 bases, with 11 bases left between them. The CDR3 covers 14 residues. Germline assignment: CDR1 SGHRS and CDR2 YFSETQ. The CDR3 loop reads CASSLAGSWETQYF. DNA of the CDR3: TGCGCCAGCAGCTTGGCGGGGTCTTGGGAGACCCAGTACTTC. The full variable domain, with the rest looked up from reference TRBV5-1 and TRBJ2-5, is KAGVTQTPRYLIKTRGQQVTLSCSPISGHRSVSWYQQTPGQGLQFLFEYFSETQRNKGNFPGRFSGRQFSNSRSEMNVSTLELGDSALYLCASSLAGSWETQYFGPGTRLLVL.

The rearrangement links TRBV2 to TRBJ2-1; 12 bases match TRBD2. Germline CDR1 and CDR2: SNHLY and FYNNEI. The length of the CDR3 is 15 residues. The V segment lost 2 bases and the J segment 9 bases; nucleotides outside the gene matches: 5. The CDR3 loop is CASSERLAGGSEQFF. The CDR3 nucleotides are TGTGCCAGCAGTGAACGGCTAGCGGGGGGGAGTGAGCAGTTCTTC.

The J gene is TRBJ1-2, the V gene TRBV5-6; D is undetermined. This CDR3 is 18 amino acids long. V gave up 3 bases and J gave up 0 bases, with 21 bases separating them. The germline gives CDR1 SGHDT, CDR2 YYEEEE. CDR3 coding DNA: TGTGCCAGCAGCTACCAAGTGGGTCCGAGCGCTACTAACTATGGCTACACCTTC. It yields the protein CASSYQVGPSATNYGYTF.

The J gene is TRBJ2-1, the V gene TRBV13, with TRBD2 matching over 12 bases. The V gene's germline CDR1 is PRHDT and CDR2 FYEKMQ (reference sequence). This CDR3 region has 15 residues. V lost 5 bases, J lost 7 bases, and 6 bases stayed unmatched. CDR3 DNA sequence: TGTGCCAGCAGCCCGCCTAGCGGGGGGGGGAATGAGCAGTTCTTC. Translated: CASSPPSGGGNEQFF.

The rearrangement uses TRBV28 and TRBJ1-2; TRBD1 matches 11 bases. J lost 6 bases, V lost 4 bases, and 10 bases had no gene match. Germline assignment: CDR1 MDHEN and CDR2 SYDVKM. The CDR3 covers 16 residues. CDR3 in DNA: TGTGCCAGCAGTTCCCCGACCGGGACAGGGGGTCATGGCTACACCTTC. It is translated as CASSSPTGTGGHGYTF.

This clone was found once. This sequence joins TRBV27 and TRBJ1-5; D gene unclear. The germline V gene has CDR1 MNHEY and CDR2 SMNVEV (reference sequence). This CDR3 spans 14 amino acids. Trimming shortened V by 7 bases and J by 1 base, and 11 bases separated the two germline ends. CDR3 in DNA: TGTGCCAGCAAAGTGATCGGGAGCAATCAGCCCCAGCATTTT. Translation: CASKVIGSNQPQHF.

This chain connects TRBV27 to TRBJ1-1; no reliable D call. The CDR3 consists of 13 residues. Per the germline V gene, CDR1 is MNHEY and CDR2 is SMNVEV (reference sequence). Between the trimmed V and J ends, which lost 6 bases and 9 bases, there was a span of 17 bases. Here the CDR3 reads CASRPAPSRKAFF. CDR3 DNA sequence: TGTGCCAGCAGACCAGCCCCATCGAGGAAAGCTTTCTTT.

This chain joins TRBV28 and TRBJ1-2; D is uncertain. The germline V gene encodes CDR1 MDHEN and CDR2 SYDVKM. V dropped 1 base and J dropped 0 bases, with 9 bases sitting between them. The CDR3 has 15 residues. The CDR3 is CASSLFVPANYGYTF. The CDR3 nucleotides are TGTGCCAGCAGTTTATTCGTCCCAGCTAACTATGGCTACACCTTC.

Here the CDR3 DNA reads TGTGCCAGCAGCCGTAATCGCCCCGATTCTATCTTGGGCTACACCTTC. It codes for CASSRNRPDSILGYTF. The chain is built from TRBV7-8 and TRBJ1-2; D ambiguous. The CDR3 runs 16 residues. V was trimmed by 5 bases and J by 8 bases, leaving 24 bases between them. The germline gives CDR1 SGHVS, CDR2 FQNEAQ.

The chain is built from TRBV28 and TRBJ2-7, with 8 bases fitting TRBD1. CDR1 is MDHEN and CDR2 is SYDVKM in the germline V gene. The CDR3 has 14 residues. V trimming: 3 bases; J trimming: 0 bases; junction bases outside the gene matches: 1. The CDR3 bases are TGTGCCAGCAGTTTCCAGGGGGCCTCCTACGAGCAGTACTTC. This gives the protein CASSFQGASYEQYF.

The rearrangement links TRBV7-2 to TRBJ2-5, with D unclear. This CDR3 contains 15 residues. Germline CDR1 reads SGHTA; CDR2 reads FQGNSA. V gave up 7 bases and J gave up 1 base, with 16 bases separating them. CDR3 coding DNA: TGTGCCAGCACCTCGACTGGCACGAGCCAAGAGACCCAGTACTTC. As protein: CASTSTGTSQETQYF. The whole variable domain, filled in from reference TRBV7-2 and TRBJ2-5, reads GAGVSQSPSNKVTEKGKDVELRCDPISGHTALYWYRQSLGQGLEFLIYFQGNSAPDKSGLPSDRFSAERTGGSVSTLTIQRTQQEDSAVYLCASTSTGTSQETQYFGPGTRLLVL.

CDR3 in amino acids: CASSSPSSLEETQYF. The CDR3 bases are TGTGCCAGCAGTTCCCCCTCCTCCTTAGAAGAGACCCAGTACTTC. The J gene is TRBJ2-5, the V gene TRBV28, with D unresolved. V lost 4 bases to trimming and J lost 3 bases, with 15 bases between them. The germline gives CDR1 MDHEN, CDR2 SYDVKM. This CDR3 region has 15 residues.

CDR3 region: CASSPPASPDNEQFF. CDR3 nucleotide sequence: TGTGCCAGCTCACCACCGGCTAGCCCCGACAATGAGCAGTTCTTC. J is TRBJ2-1 and V is TRBV18, with D possibly matching TRBD2 (5 bases). The CDR3 totals 15 residues. V lost 0 bases and J lost 5, with 11 bases in between. Per germline, CDR1 KGHSH and CDR2 LQKENI.

J is TRBJ2-3 and V is TRBV5-1; a possible D gene is TRBD1 (6 bases). CDR1 is SGHRS and CDR2 is YFSETQ in the germline V gene. The CDR3 loop spans 15 amino acids. The V gene lost 2 bases and the J gene lost 4 bases, with 14 bases spanning the gap. The CDR3 reads CASSLAPGGPDTQYF. CDR3 in DNA: TGCGCCAGCAGCTTAGCCCCTGGGGGCCCAGATACGCAGTATTTT.

This clone has just one count. The J gene is TRBJ1-1, the V gene TRBV2; D perhaps matches TRBD1 (5 bases). Germline CDR1 reads SNHLY; CDR2 reads FYNNEI. Trimming shortened V by 6 bases and J by 4 bases, and 12 bases separated the two germline ends. This CDR3 is 13 amino acids long. The CDR3 region is CASSPQGSTEAFF. CDR3 coding DNA: TGTGCCAGCAGCCCGCAGGGATCCACTGAAGCTTTCTTT.

The chain has TRBV6-5 and TRBJ1-4; TRBD1 is a possible D gene (5 bases). Germline assignment: CDR1 MNHEY and CDR2 SVGAGI. The CDR3 has 14 residues. The ends were cut back, 11 bases at V and 0 bases at J, with 13 bases in the middle. CDR3 loop: CASGGSATNEKLFF. The CDR3 DNA reads TGTGCCTCGGGGGGGAGTGCAACTAATGAAAAACTGTTTTTT.

The gene calls are TRBV2 and TRBJ1-5, with D maybe TRBD1 (6 bases). Germline CDR1 and CDR2: SNHLY and FYNNEI. The CDR3 has 15 amino acids. V was shortened by 6 bases and J by 0 bases, with 12 bases between the two germline ends. CDR3 nucleotides: TGTGCCAGCAGAGGGGGACCATATAGCAATCAGCCCCAGCATTTT. It codes for CASRGGPYSNQPQHF. The full variable domain, its missing parts supplied by reference TRBV2 and TRBJ1-5, is EPEVTQTPSHQVTQMGQEVILRCVPISNHLYFYWYRQILGQKVEFLVSFYNNEISEKSEIFDDQFSVERPDGSNFTLKIRSTKLEDSAMYFCASRGGPYSNQPQHFGDGTRLSIL.

The gene calls are TRBV18 and TRBJ1-1, with D perhaps matching TRBD1 (6 bases). There are 15 residues in the CDR3. CDR1 is KGHSH, CDR2 LQKENI, per germline. V lost 4 bases, J lost 0 bases, and 12 bases lay in between. CDR3 sequence reads: CASSQRQEMNTEAFF. The CDR3 nucleotides are TGTGCCAGCTCACAACGACAGGAGATGAACACTGAAGCTTTCTTT.